This record looks at one TCR beta chain sequence and its context. Its specific antigen is unknown. Base-call qualities are not available, and no considerably larger clone is one nucleotide away. In total, roughly 670 healthy bone marrow donors made up the cohort. At the time of sampling, every cohort member was nominally healthy, though immune exposures that went unrecorded were likely present. The donor was CMV seropositive and was included in the group of some 290 seropositive cohort members. Each donor provided a peripheral blood sample, and peripheral blood mononuclear cells were used for TCR beta sequencing. Genomic DNA extraction from the blood cell samples was performed with the Qiagen DNeasy Blood Extraction Kit. V is trimmed back by 1 base and J by 5 bases, and the junction contains 6 bases that no gene match accounts for. The germline V gene yields SGHTA for CDR1 and FQGTGA for CDR2. Spanning cysteine to phenylalanine, the CDR3 consists of 15 amino acids. Only the CDR3 DNA stays, 45 bases, in frame from base 1.

The data originate from a study of cytomegalovirus exposure and HLA in healthy donors (dated by TCRdb to about 2017). For the wider study: An earlier analysis of several hundred of the donors reported approximately 260 Gb of sequence data and 95 million to 120 million unique TCR beta sequences obtained from around 170 million T cells. Among roughly 370 genotyped donors of the cohort, an average of around 240,000 unique TCR beta nucleotide sequences were sequenced per donor, roughly a sixth of them non-productive. The genetic ancestry cluster associated with self-reported Caucasian donors included 70% to 85% of the roughly 400 genotyped donors. A later analysis re-examined previously published TCR beta repertoires from about 700 donors and added high-resolution HLA genotyping to investigate patterns of TCR occurrence. An early release that covered some 640 HLA-typed donors contained approximately 320 gigabases of sequencing data and 85 million to 100 million unique TCR sequences. Besides the first cohort of 666 subjects, a separate validation cohort made up of 120 or so different subjects was used. All discovery cohort repertoires had been generated on a single sequencing platform. A later genetic analysis used genome-wide SNP genotypes for about 55% of the 666 donors, treating that subset as a discovery cohort. Typing coverage varied by locus: 629-630 donors for A, B, C, DRB1 and DQB1; under 550 for DQA1; more than 600 for DPA1; approximately 470 for DPB1. The study aimed to test whether signatures of past pathogen exposure could be identified by cataloging public T cell receptors. The T cell repertoires of about 700 subjects were profiled by immunosequencing and related to cytomegalovirus serostatus. An earlier analysis of some 600 of the donors applied high-throughput TCR beta sequencing to assess whether each TCR beta V gene segment acted as functional or pseudogenic. Donor age, sex, ethnicity and CMV serostatus were compiled alongside the repertoire data. Class I and class II HLA loci were covered by the typing at four-digit resolution. The study combined high-throughput TCR immunosequencing, statistical association of individual TCRs with disease status, and machine learning to predict cytomegalovirus infection status. Several DR-DQ haplotypes were handled as single units for association and clustering because linkage in the cohort was strong. In the later analysis, no new phenotypic data were used to find candidate immune exposures; instead, reliance was placed on TCR beta sequences and their occurrence across donors.

Library preparation was by the immunoSEQ multiplex PCR assay. A mixture of 60 forward primers for TCR Vbeta segments and 13 reverse primers for TCR Jbeta segments was used in the multiplex PCR. A multiplex PCR assay on genomic DNA amplified the CDR3 region of rearranged TCR beta genes. On the Illumina HiSeq System, the amplified TCR beta libraries were sequenced as 87-base-pair reads. The study's own analysis went as follows. Across the roughly 640 repertoires, a later analysis counted tens of millions of unique TCR beta chains, about 10 million of which were shared by at least two donors. Raw reads were error-corrected and collapsed into unique sequences with a nearest-neighbor algorithm that merged closely related sequences to remove PCR and sequencing errors. CDR3 sequences were aligned to IMGT reference sequences to assign V, D and J gene segments. For a sequence to be retained, a match of at least six nucleotides to both a V gene segment and a J gene segment was required. A rearrangement was called productive if the CDR3 had no stop codons and remained in frame with V and J, and every other rearrangement was called non-productive. CDR3 was defined according to IMGT convention as the region running from the second conserved V-encoded cysteine to the conserved J-encoded phenylalanine. The earlier analysis of 587 of the donors excluded sequences that lacked an unambiguous match to a single V gene segment. An earlier analysis of a few hundred of the donors called V segments functional above 56.7% productive rearrangements and segregating when the between-donor standard deviation exceeded 5%. A statistical classification framework was built to diagnose cytomegalovirus status from the catalog of TCR beta chain sequences. V and J gene assignment, in a later analysis, came from comparing TCR nucleotide sequences with IMGT/GENE-DB human TR gene sequences. The TCRdist pipeline was used in a later analysis to assign CDR3 sequences and most-parsimonious VDJ recombination scenarios. In a later analysis, each TCR beta chain was defined by its CDR3 amino acid sequence together with its V-gene family, and reads lacking a unique V-gene family were excluded. In a later analysis, a few hundred highly shared, low-generation-probability nucleotide sequences were removed to address suspected cross-contamination and a sequencing artifact. In a later analysis, a clonal expansion index for each public chain was calculated from normalized within-repertoire ranks of inferred template counts. In a later analysis, generation probabilities were computed with a VDJ recombination model fitted to out-of-frame rearrangements, and the resulting probabilities were checked against IGoR. In a later analysis, hypergeometric tests were used to score TCR-TCR, TCR-HLA and TCR-CMV co-occurrence, with a repertoire-size bias correction applied to TCR pairs. A later analysis estimated false discovery rates by permuting HLA or CMV assignments 20 times. In a later analysis, co-occurring TCRs were grouped using DBSCAN, with TCRdist sequence similarity added in when clustering inside HLA-allele-positive subsets. Co-occurrence clustering excluded repertoires with fewer than 30,000 or more than 120,000 public chains, plus five with anomalous nucleotide sharing. This immuneACCESS table, as held by TCRdb, lists in-frame sequences with V and J called but not all clones. Of the missing ones, under half trace to an unresolved V gene in checked studies; the others have no known cause. V and J calls and clone size are as listed in that table; D and trimming were resolved from the DNA. This sample is represented by 85,000 to 100,000 clones; approximately 80% of them were singletons. The leading ten clones occupy 16% of the sample.

Overall study results and their limits: In this cohort, only TCR beta chains were sequenced, and detectable features were limited by the absence of alpha or paired-chain data. A later analysis associated some 17,000 TCR beta sequences with specific HLA alleles at a false discovery rate of 0.05. In vitro tests confirmed that a few of the cytomegalovirus-associated TCR beta chains recognize cytomegalovirus antigens. A further reported finding was that TCR beta sequences accurately predicted the HLA-A and HLA-B alleles for most subjects in the first cohort. In a later analysis, several top co-occurrence clusters were reported to appear linked to parvovirus B19, influenza, CMV and Epstein-Barr virus. According to a later analysis, most CMV-associated TCR beta chains appeared to be HLA-restricted, and the HLA associations seemed to be driven largely by CMV exposure. In both the original and validation cohorts, the classifier was reported to diagnose cytomegalovirus status with high specificity and sensitivity. Because HLA typing was unavailable for some donors at each locus, only the typed subset was used in association tests. When HLA alleles, especially DR and DQ, strongly co-occurred, TCR associations were difficult to assign to individual alleles. In the study, approximately 160 TCR beta chains were listed as associated with cytomegalovirus. A cluster of highly shared sequence variants was judged likely to be a technical artifact of the sequencing pipeline. According to the authors, the approach could potentially be generalized to other disease states and immunological phenotypes. In a later genetic analysis, fewer N-insertions in productive TCRs were reported among donors in an Asian-associated ancestry cluster than the roughly 700-donor mean. Some IMGT-functional V segments, including TRBV6-2 and TRBV6-3, could not be distinguished by the 87-base-pair reads and were therefore excluded. An earlier analysis of around 600 of the donors showed that most TCR beta V segments appeared in productive rearrangements either about 87% or about 30% of the time, which broadly matched IMGT annotations. Sequencing depth was assumed to be roughly uniform across donors in the presence/absence analyses, though that assumption may not hold. Immune exposure information for the cohort was limited to CMV serostatus. Linkage disequilibrium might explain the correlated functional status among segregating V segments, but an unknown experimental factor could not be ruled out. Fewer than 20 rarely observed V segments, including chromosome 9 orphons, were excluded from the earlier analysis of approximately 600 of the donors because counts were too low. A later genetic analysis associated a missense DCLRE1C variant with V-gene and J-gene trimming of TCR beta chains, and an independent cohort replicated the association. Across donors, most TCR sequences were observed very rarely, whereas some public TCRs were present in many individuals. A later analysis found that TCR association rates varied across HLA loci, with DRB1 alleles showing the most associated TCRs and HLA-C alleles the fewest. In a later analysis, HLA-associated TCR beta chains showed more clonal expansion and lower generation probabilities than non-associated chains that were equally common.

Sequencing was done on a sample of PBMCs. The chain is made from TRBV7-3 and TRBJ2-5, and TRBD2 matches 8 of the central bases. The TCR originated in a man between 60 and 75 years old in good health and CMV-seropositive. The DNA sequence is given as TGTGCCAGCAGCTTAAGGGCGGGGGGCGAGGAGACCCAGTACTTC. The resulting protein is CASSLRAGGEETQYF.